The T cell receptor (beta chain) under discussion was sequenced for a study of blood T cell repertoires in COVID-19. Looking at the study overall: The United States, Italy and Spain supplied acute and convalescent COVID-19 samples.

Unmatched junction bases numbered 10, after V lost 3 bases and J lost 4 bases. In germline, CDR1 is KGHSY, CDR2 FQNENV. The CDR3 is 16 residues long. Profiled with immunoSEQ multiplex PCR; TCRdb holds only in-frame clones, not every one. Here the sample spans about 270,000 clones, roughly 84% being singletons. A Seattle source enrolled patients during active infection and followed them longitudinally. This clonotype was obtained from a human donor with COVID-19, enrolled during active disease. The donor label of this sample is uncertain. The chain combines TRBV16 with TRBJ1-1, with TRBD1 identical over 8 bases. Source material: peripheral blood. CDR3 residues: CASSHPRTGRVTEAFF. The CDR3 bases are TGTGCCAGCAGCCACCCTAGGACAGGGCGGGTCACTGAAGCTTTCTTT.